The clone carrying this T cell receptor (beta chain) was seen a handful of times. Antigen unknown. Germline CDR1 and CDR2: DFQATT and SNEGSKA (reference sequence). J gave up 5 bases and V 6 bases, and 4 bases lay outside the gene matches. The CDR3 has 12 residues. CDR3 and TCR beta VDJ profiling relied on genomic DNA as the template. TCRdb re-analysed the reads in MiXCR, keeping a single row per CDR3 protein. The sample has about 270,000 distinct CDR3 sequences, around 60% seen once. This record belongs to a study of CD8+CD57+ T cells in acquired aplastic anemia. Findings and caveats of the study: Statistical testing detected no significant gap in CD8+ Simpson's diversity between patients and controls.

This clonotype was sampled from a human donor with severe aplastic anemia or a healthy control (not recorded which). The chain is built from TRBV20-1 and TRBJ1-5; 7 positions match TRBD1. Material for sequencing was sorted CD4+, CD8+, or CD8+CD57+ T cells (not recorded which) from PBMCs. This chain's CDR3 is CSARTGYQPQHF. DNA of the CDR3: TGCAGTGCAAGGACAGGCTATCAGCCCCAGCATTTT.